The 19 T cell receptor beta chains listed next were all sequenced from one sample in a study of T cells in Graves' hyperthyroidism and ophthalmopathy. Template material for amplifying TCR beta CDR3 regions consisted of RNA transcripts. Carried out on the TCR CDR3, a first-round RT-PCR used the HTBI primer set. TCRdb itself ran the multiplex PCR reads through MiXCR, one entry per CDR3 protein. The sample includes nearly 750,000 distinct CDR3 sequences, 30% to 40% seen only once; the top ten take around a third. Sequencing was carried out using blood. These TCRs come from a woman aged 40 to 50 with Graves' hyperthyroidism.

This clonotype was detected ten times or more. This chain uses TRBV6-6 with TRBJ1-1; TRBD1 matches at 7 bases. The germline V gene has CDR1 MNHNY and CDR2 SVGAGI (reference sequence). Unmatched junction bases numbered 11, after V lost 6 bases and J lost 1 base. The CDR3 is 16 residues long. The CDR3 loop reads CASRDFRRDRNTEAFF. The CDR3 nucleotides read TGTGCCAGCAGGGATTTTAGACGGGACAGGAACACTGAAGCTTTCTTT.

As DNA, the CDR3 is TGCGCCAGCAGCCCTCACGACCGACGCCAAAATCAGCCCCAGCATTTT. Amino acid sequence: CASSPHDRRQNQPQHF. V and J are TRBV4-3 and TRBJ1-5, with D unclear. Per the germline V gene, CDR1 is LGHNA and CDR2 is YSLEER. The CDR3 consists of 16 residues. Trimming took 4 bases from V and 4 from J, leaving 17 bases between them.

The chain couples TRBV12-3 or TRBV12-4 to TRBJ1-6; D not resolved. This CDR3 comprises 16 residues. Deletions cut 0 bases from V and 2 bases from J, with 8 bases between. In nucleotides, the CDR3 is TGTGCCAGCAGTTTAGCCCCGACCGCCTATAATTCACCCCTCCACTTT. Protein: CASSLAPTAYNSPLHF.

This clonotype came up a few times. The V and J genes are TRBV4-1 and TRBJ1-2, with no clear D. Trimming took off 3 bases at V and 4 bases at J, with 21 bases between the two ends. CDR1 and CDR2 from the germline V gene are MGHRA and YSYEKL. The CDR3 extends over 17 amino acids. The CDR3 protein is CASSQPLAPLALYGYTF. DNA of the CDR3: TGCGCCAGCAGCCAGCCCTTGGCCCCGTTGGCCCTCTATGGCTACACCTTC.

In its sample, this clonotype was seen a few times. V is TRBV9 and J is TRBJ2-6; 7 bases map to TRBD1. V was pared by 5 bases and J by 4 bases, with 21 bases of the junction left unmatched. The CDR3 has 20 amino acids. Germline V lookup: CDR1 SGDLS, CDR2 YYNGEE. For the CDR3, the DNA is TGTGCCAGCAGTAGCGTAAGAGGGGGCGTGAACCTCCTCGGGGCCAACGTCCTGACTTTC. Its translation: CASSSVRGGVNLLGANVLTF.

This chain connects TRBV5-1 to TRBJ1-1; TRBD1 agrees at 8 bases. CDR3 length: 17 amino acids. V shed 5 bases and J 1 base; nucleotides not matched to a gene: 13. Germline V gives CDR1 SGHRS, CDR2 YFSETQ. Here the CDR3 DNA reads TGCGCCAGCAGTTATACGGGCAGGGGGCGCGGGAACACTGAAGCTTTCTTT. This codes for CASSYTGRGRGNTEAFF.

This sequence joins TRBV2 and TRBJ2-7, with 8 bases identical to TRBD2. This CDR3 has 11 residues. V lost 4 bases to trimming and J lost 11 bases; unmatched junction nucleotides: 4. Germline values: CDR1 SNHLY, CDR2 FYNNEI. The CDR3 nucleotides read TGTGCCAGCAGTGGGGGGACTAGGGAGTACTTC. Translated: CASSGGTREYF.

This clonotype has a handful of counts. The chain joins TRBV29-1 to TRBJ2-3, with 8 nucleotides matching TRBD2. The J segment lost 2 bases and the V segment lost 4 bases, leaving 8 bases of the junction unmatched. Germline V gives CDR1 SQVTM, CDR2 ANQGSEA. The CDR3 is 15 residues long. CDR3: CSVGGTSGHTDTQYF. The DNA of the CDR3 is TGCAGCGTTGGAGGAACTAGCGGACACACAGATACGCAGTATTTT.

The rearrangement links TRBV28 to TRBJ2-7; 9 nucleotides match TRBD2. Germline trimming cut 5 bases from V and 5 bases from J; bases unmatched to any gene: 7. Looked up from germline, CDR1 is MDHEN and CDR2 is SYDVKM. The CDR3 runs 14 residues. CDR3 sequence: CASSLSGRVDEQYF. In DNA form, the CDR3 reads TGTGCCAGCAGTCTTAGCGGGAGAGTCGACGAGCAGTACTTC.

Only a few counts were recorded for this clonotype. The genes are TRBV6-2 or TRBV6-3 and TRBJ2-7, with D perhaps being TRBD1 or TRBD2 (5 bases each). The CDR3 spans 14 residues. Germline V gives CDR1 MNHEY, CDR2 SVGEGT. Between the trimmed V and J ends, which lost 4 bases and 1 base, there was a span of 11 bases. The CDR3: CASSSGAPSYEQYF. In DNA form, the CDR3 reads TGTGCCAGCAGTTCCGGGGCCCCATCCTACGAGCAGTACTTC.

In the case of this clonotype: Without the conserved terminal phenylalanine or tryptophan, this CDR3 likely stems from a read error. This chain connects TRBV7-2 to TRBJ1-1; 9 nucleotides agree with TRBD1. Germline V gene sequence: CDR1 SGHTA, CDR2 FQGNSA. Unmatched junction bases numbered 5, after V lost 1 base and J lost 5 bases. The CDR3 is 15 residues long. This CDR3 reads CASSLGGTGSTEAFL. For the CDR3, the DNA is TGTGCCAGCAGCTTAGGGGGGACAGGGTCGACTGAAGCTTTCCTT.

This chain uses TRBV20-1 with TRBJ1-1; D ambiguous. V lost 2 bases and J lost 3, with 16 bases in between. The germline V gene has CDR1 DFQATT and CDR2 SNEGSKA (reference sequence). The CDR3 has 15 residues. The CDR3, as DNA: TGCAGTGCTAGACCCTTCTCGGGATCGGACACTGAAGCTTTCTTT. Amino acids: CSARPFSGSDTEAFF.

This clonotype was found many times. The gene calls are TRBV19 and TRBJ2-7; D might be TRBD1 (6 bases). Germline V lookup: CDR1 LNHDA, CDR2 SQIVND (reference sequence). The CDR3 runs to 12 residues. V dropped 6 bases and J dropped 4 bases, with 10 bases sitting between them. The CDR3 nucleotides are TGTGCCAGTAGGGATACAGGGTACGAGCAGTACTTC. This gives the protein CASRDTGYEQYF.

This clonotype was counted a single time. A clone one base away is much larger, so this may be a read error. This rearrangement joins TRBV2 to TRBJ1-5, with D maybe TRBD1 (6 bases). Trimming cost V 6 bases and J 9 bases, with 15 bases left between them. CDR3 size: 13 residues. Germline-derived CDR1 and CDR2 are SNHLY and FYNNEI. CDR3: CASSLGTRRPQHF. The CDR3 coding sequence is TGTGCCAGCAGCTTAGGGACAAGGCGGCCCCAGCATTTT.

CDR3 region: CASSQVEEGIGGYTF. The CDR3 bases are TGTGCCAGCAGCCAAGTAGAGGAGGGGATAGGCGGCTACACCTTC. The V and J genes are TRBV7-2 and TRBJ1-2; D may be TRBD1 (5 bases). The germline V and J ends were trimmed by 5 bases and 8 bases, with 21 bases remaining between them. The CDR3 runs to 15 residues. Germline CDR1 SGHTA, CDR2 FQGNSA. The variable domain in full, completed from reference TRBV7-2 and TRBJ1-2, reads GAGVSQSPSNKVTEKGKDVELRCDPISGHTALYWYRQSLGQGLEFLIYFQGNSAPDKSGLPSDRFSAERTGGSVSTLTIQRTQQEDSAVYLCASSQVEEGIGGYTFGSGTRLTVV.

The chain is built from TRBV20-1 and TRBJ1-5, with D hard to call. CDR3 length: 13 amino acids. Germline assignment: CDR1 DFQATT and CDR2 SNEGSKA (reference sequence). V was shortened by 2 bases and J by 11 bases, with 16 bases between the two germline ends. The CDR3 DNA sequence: TGCAGTGCTAGAAAGGATTCACAAGAGACCCAGCATTTT. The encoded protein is CSARKDSQETQHF.

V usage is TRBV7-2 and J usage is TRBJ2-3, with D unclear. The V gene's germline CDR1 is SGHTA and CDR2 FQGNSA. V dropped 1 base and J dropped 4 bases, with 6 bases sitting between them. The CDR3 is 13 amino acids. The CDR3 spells CASSLGPPDTQYF. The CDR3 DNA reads TGTGCCAGCAGCTTAGGACCCCCAGATACGCAGTATTTT. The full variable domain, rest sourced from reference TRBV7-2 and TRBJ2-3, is GAGVSQSPSNKVTEKGKDVELRCDPISGHTALYWYRQSLGQGLEFLIYFQGNSAPDKSGLPSDRFSAERTGGSVSTLTIQRTQQEDSAVYLCASSLGPPDTQYFGPGTRLTVL.

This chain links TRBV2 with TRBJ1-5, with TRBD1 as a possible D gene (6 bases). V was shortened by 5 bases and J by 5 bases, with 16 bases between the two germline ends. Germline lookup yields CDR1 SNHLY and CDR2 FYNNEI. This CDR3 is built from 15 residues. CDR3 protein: CASSFGTPSDQPQHF. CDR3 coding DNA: TGTGCCAGCAGTTTTGGGACACCGAGTGATCAGCCCCAGCATTTT.

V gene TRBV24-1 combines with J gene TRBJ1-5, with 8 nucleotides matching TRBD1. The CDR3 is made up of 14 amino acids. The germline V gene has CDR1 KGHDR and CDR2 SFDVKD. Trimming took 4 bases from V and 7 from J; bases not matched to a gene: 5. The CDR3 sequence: CATSETGVSQPQHF. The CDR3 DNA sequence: TGTGCCACCAGTGAGACAGGGGTATCGCAGCCCCAGCATTTT.